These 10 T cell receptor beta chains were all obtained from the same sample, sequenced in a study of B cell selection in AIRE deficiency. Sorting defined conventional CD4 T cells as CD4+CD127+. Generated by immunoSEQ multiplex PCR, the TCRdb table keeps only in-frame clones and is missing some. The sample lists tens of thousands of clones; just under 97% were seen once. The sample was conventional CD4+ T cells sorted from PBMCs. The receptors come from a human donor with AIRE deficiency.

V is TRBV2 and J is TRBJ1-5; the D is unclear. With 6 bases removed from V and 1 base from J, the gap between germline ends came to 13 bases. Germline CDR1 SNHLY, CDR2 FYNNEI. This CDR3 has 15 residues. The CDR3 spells CASSRTLGSNQPQHF. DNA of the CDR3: TGTGCCAGCAGCCGGACCCTGGGGAGCAATCAGCCCCAGCATTTT.

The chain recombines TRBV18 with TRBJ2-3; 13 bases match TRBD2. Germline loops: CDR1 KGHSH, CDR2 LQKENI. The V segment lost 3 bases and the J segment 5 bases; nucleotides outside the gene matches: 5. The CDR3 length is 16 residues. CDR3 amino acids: CASSPGLAGPGDTQYF. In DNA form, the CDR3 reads TGTGCCAGCTCACCGGGACTAGCGGGGCCGGGAGATACGCAGTATTTT.

This chain's CDR3 is CASSVGPSNEKLFF. The CDR3 DNA sequence: TGTGCCAGCAGCGTAGGTCCGTCAAATGAAAAACTGTTTTTT. The chain links TRBV9 to TRBJ1-4; the D is unclear. The germline CDR1 and CDR2 sequences are SGDLS and YYNGEE. The CDR3 covers 14 residues. Trimming cost V 0 bases and J 5 bases, with 8 bases left between them.

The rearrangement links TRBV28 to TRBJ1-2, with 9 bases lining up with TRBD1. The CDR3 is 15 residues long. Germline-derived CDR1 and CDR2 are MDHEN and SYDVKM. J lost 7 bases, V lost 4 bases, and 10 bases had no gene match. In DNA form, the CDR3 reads TGTGCCAGCAGTTCACCGGGGACAGGGCAGGTTGGCTACACCTTC. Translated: CASSSPGTGQVGYTF.

CDR3 sequence (DNA): TGCGCCAGCAGCCAAGGAGCAGGGGGCGCGGGCTACACCTTC. Translated: CASSQGAGGAGYTF. This rearrangement joins TRBV4-3 to TRBJ1-2; 8 bases match TRBD1. The CDR3 has 14 amino acids. Germline V gene data show CDR1 as LGHNA and CDR2 as YSLEER. V gave up 1 base and J gave up 8 bases; unmatched junction bases: 6.

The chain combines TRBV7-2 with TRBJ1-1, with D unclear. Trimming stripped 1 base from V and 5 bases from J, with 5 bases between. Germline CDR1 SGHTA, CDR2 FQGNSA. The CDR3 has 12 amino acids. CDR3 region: CASSLDSTEAFF. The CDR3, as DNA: TGTGCCAGCAGCTTAGACAGTACTGAAGCTTTCTTT.

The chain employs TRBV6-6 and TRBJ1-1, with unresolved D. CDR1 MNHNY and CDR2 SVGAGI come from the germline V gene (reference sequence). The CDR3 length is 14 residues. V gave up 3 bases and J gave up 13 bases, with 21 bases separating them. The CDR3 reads CASSYSPGTGRGFF. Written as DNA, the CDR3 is TGTGCCAGCAGTTATTCCCCGGGAACCGGTAGAGGTTTCTTT.

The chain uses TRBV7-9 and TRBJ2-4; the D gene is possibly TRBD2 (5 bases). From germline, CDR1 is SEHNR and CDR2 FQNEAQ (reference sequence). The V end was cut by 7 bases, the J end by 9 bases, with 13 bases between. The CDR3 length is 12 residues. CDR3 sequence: CASTSGYGIQYF. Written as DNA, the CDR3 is TGTGCCAGCACCTCGGGATACGGCATTCAGTACTTC. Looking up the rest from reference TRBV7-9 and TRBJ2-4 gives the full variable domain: DTGVSQNPRHKITKRGQNVTFRCDPISEHNRLYWYRQTLGQGPEFLTYFQNEAQLEKSRLLSDRFSAERPKGSFSTLEIQRTEQGDSAMYLCASTSGYGIQYFGAGTRLSVL.

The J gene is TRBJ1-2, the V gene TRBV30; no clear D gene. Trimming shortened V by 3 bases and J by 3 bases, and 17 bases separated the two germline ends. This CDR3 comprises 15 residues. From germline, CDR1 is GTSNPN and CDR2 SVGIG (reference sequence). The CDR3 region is CAWRRGITPDYGYTF. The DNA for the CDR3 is TGTGCCTGGAGAAGAGGCATTACTCCAGACTATGGCTACACCTTC.

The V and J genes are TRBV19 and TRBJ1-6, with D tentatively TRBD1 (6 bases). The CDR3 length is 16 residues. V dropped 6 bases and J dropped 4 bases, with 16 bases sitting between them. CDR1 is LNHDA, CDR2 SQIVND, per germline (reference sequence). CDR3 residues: CASRGIRTEYNSPLHF. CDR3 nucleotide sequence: TGTGCCAGTAGGGGAATCCGGACAGAATATAATTCACCCCTCCACTTT.